This TCR beta chain was documented in a study of cytomegalovirus exposure and HLA in healthy donors. The study, taken as a whole, reports: An apparent linkage of common viral pathogens to several of the most significant clusters emerged in a later analysis. Reports described diagnosis of cytomegalovirus status by the classifier as highly specific and sensitive.

This CDR3 has 16 amino acids. Points on this clone: Its antigen is still unknown.

It was with 60 Vbeta and 13 Jbeta primers that the PCR ran. TCRdb's table, derived via immunoSEQ multiplex PCR, lists solely in-frame clones and lacks some. Of some 150,000 clones in the sample, 79% are singletons; the top ten hold 2.1%. The V and J genes are TRBV21-1 and TRBJ1-3. TRBV21-1 is a recognized pseudogene. Sequencing used PBMCs. This TCR was sampled from a man between 35 and 55 years old in good health and CMV-seronegative. CDR3 in amino acids: CASSKEMAVLGNTIYF. In DNA form, the CDR3 reads TGTGCCAGCAGCAAAGAGATGGCGGTCCTGGGAAACACCATATATTTT.